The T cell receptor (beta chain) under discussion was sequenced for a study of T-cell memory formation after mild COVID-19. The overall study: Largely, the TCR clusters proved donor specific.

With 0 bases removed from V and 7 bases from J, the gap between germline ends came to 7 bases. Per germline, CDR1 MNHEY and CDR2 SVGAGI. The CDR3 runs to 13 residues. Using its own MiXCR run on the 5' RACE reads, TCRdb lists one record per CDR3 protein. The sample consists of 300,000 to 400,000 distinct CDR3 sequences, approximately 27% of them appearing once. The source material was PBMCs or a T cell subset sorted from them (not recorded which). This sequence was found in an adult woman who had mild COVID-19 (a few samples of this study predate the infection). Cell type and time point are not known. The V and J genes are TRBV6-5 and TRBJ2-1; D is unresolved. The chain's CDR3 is CASSYSRVNEQFF. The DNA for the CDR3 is TGTGCCAGCAGTTACTCCCGGGTAAATGAGCAGTTCTTC.